This T cell receptor beta chain appears in the sequencing data of a study of cytomegalovirus exposure and HLA in healthy donors. The study's findings and limits: For most TCR beta V segments, an earlier analysis put the productive rate at about 87% or about 30% of the time. HLA alleles showed associations with about 17,000 TCR beta sequences in a later analysis, at a 0.05 false discovery rate.

Vbeta (60) and Jbeta (13) primers were used in the PCR. Only in-frame clones appear in the TCRdb table, and some are missing; sequencing was by immunoSEQ multiplex PCR. The table records 150,000 to 200,000 clones, about 75% of them present only once. For this clone: Antigen specificity is unknown.

The V gene end was trimmed by 2 bases and the J gene end by 2 bases; junction bases not matched to a gene: 4. Germline-derived CDR1 and CDR2 are LNHDA and SQIVND (reference sequence). CDR3 length: 15 residues. The chain has TRBV19 and TRBJ2-7; 9 positions match TRBD1. The sequence derives from a man aged 45-65 years in good health and CMV-seropositive. The specimen was PBMCs. The CDR3, as DNA: TGTGCCAGTAGTATAAGGGGGACAGGGCCCTACGAGCAGTACTTC. It yields the protein CASSIRGTGPYEQYF.